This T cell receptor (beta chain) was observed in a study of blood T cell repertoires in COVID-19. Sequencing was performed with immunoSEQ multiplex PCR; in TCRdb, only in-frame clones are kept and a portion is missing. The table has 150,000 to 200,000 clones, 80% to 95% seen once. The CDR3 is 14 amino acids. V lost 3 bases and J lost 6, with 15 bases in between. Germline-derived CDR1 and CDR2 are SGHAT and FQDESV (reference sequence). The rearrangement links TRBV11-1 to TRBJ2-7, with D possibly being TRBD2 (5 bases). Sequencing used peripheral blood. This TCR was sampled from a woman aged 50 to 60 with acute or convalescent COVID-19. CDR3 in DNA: TGTGCCAGCAGCTTTGGTTCGAGGGAAGGCGAGCAGTACTTC. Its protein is CASSFGSREGEQYF.